These 20 T cell receptor beta chains were all obtained from the same sample, sequenced in a study of blood T cell repertoires in COVID-19. Profiled with immunoSEQ multiplex PCR; TCRdb holds only in-frame clones, not every one. The profile shows 110,000 to 150,000 clones, approximately 80% of them singletons. Sample: peripheral blood. These receptors all stem from a human donor in a cohort sampled during active COVID-19.

The rearrangement joins TRBV28 to TRBJ2-7; weak D call: TRBD2 (6 bases). V was cut by 5 bases and J by 3 bases, with 14 bases left in between. The CDR3 runs 14 residues. From germline, CDR1 is MDHEN and CDR2 SYDVKM. The CDR3 sequence is CASSPRDFSYEQYF. In DNA, the CDR3 is TGTGCCAGCAGTCCCCGGGACTTTAGCTACGAGCAGTACTTC. Together with reference TRBV28 and TRBJ2-7, the CDR3 gives the full variable domain: DVKVTQSSRYLVKRTGEKVFLECVQDMDHENMFWYRQDPGLGLRLIYFSYDVKMKEKGDIPEGYSVSREKKERFSLILESASTNQTSMYLCASSPRDFSYEQYFGPGTRLTVT.

The gene calls are TRBV19 and TRBJ2-6, with D hard to call. The V end was cut by 7 bases, the J end by 0 bases, with 10 bases between. CDR1 and CDR2 (germline): LNHDA, SQIVND (reference sequence). This CDR3 has 15 residues. In nucleotides, the CDR3 is TGTGCCAGTAACCGCCCGGGCTCTGGGGCCAACGTCCTGACTTTC. Protein product: CASNRPGSGANVLTF.

The chain has TRBV7-9 and TRBJ1-4, with D maybe TRBD1 (6 bases). With 2 bases removed from V and 5 bases from J, the gap between germline ends came to 12 bases. The CDR3 runs 15 residues. Per germline, CDR1 SEHNR and CDR2 FQNEAQ (reference sequence). The CDR3 nucleotides read TGTGCCAGCAGCTTACTGGGGGCCGCGAATGAAAAACTGTTTTTT. Translated: CASSLLGAANEKLFF.

This chain uses TRBV11-2 with TRBJ2-7; 9 bases match TRBD2. With V trimmed by 1 base and J by 6 bases, 7 bases remained unmatched. The CDR3 has 15 residues. Per germline, CDR1 SGHAT and CDR2 FQNNGV. CDR3 coding DNA: TGTGCCAGCAGCTTAGTGCTAGCGGGATGGAGCGAGCAGTACTTC. This translates into CASSLVLAGWSEQYF.

The chain employs TRBV2 and TRBJ2-7; 8 nucleotides align to TRBD1. V lost 1 base to trimming and J lost 2 bases; unmatched junction nucleotides: 7. This CDR3 is 16 amino acids long. Germline loops: CDR1 SNHLY, CDR2 FYNNEI. The DNA of the CDR3 is TGTGCCAGCAGTGAAGGGCCGGGACAGGCGGCCTACGAGCAGTACTTC. It codes for CASSEGPGQAAYEQYF.

The chain has TRBV18 and TRBJ1-5; D possibly corresponds to TRBD1 (6 bases). This CDR3 is built from 16 residues. The germline V gene has CDR1 KGHSH and CDR2 LQKENI. Trimming pared 2 bases from V and 0 bases from J, leaving 11 bases between. CDR3 in amino acids: CASSPTDSDSNQPQHF. CDR3 in DNA: TGTGCCAGCTCACCAACGGACAGTGATAGCAATCAGCCCCAGCATTTT.

The rearrangement links TRBV11-3 to TRBJ2-5; 13 positions match TRBD2. CDR1 is SGHNT and CDR2 is YENEEA in the germline V gene. CDR3 length equals 16 residues. V trimming: 5 bases; J trimming: 5 bases; junction bases outside the gene matches: 8. For the CDR3, the DNA is TGTGCCAGCAGCAAGAGACTAGCGGGAGGTCGGGAGACCCAGTACTTC. Protein sequence: CASSKRLAGGRETQYF.

This clone was seen only once. The chain is built from TRBV18 and TRBJ2-3; D uncertain. Per germline, CDR1 KGHSH and CDR2 LQKENI. V was clipped by 2 bases and J by 4 bases, with 10 bases between them. The CDR3 contains 14 residues. The CDR3 DNA reads TGTGCCAGCTCACCAGAACCCCGCGCAGATACGCAGTATTTT. It codes for CASSPEPRADTQYF.

The genes are TRBV20-1 and TRBJ2-7; D is uncertain. In germline, CDR1 is DFQATT, CDR2 SNEGSKA (reference sequence). CDR3 length: 13 residues. V lost 3 bases and J 2 bases, leaving 11 bases between the germline ends. CDR3 in amino acids: CSASRLEAYEQYF. In nucleotides, the CDR3 is TGCAGTGCTAGTCGGCTAGAAGCCTACGAGCAGTACTTC.

The CDR3 reads CASSLWEGGKNIQYF. For the CDR3, the DNA is TGTGCCAGCAGTTTATGGGAGGGTGGGAAAAACATTCAGTACTTC. This chain joins TRBV27 and TRBJ2-4; 7 bases are a match to TRBD2. V trimming: 1 base; J trimming: 4 bases; junction bases outside the gene matches: 4. CDR3 size: 15 residues. Germline V gene lookup returns CDR1 MNHEY and CDR2 SMNVEV (reference sequence).

The V call is TRBV5-1, the J call TRBJ2-2; D might be TRBD2 (5 bases). V lost 0 bases and J lost 0, with 6 bases in between. The germline V gene has CDR1 SGHRS and CDR2 YFSETQ. This CDR3 is 15 amino acids long. The CDR3 nucleotides are TGCGCCAGCAGCTTGGACGGGGCGAACACCGGGGAGCTGTTTTTT. Protein sequence: CASSLDGANTGELFF.

The rearrangement joins TRBV7-6 to TRBJ2-7, with 9 bases identical to TRBD1. The CDR3 is made up of 15 amino acids. Trimming took 4 bases from V and 6 from J; bases not matched to a gene: 10. Germline assignment: CDR1 SGHVS and CDR2 FNYEAQ. CDR3 DNA: TGTGCCAGCAGCTCACCCGGGACAGGGAGGTTCGAGCAGTACTTC. Translation: CASSSPGTGRFEQYF. Together with reference TRBV7-6 and TRBJ2-7, the CDR3 gives the full variable domain: GAGVSQSPRYKVTKRGQDVALRCDPISGHVSLYWYRQALGQGPEFLTYFNYEAQQDKSGLPNDRFSAERPEGSISTLTIQRTEQRDSAMYRCASSSPGTGRFEQYFGPGTRLTVT.

V is TRBV29-1 and J is TRBJ1-2; 7 bases align to TRBD1. Germline CDR1 SQVTM, CDR2 ANQGSEA. The CDR3 consists of 15 residues. With V trimmed by 4 bases and J by 6 bases, 14 bases remained unmatched. For the CDR3, the DNA is TGCAGCGTTGCGTCCACAGGGGAATTTGGGGATGGCTACACCTTC. Its protein product is CSVASTGEFGDGYTF.

The chain is built from TRBV3-1 (or the pseudogene TRBV3-2) and TRBJ2-5; 8 positions agree with TRBD2. V trimming: 0 bases; J trimming: 1 base; junction bases outside the gene matches: 7. CDR1 and CDR2 from the germline V gene are LGHDT and YNNKEL (reference sequence). CDR3 length: 17 residues. The CDR3: CASSQDTLAGGQETQYF. The CDR3 DNA reads TGTGCCAGCAGCCAAGATACCCTAGCGGGCGGCCAAGAGACCCAGTACTTC.

The chain links TRBV5-4 to TRBJ2-2, with D possibly matching TRBD1 (6 bases). V was trimmed by 4 bases and J by 0 bases, leaving 13 bases between them. The CDR3 runs 16 residues. Germline lookup yields CDR1 SGHNT and CDR2 YYREEE (reference sequence). The CDR3 nucleotides are TGTGCCAGCAGCCCCACCGGGACAACGAACACCGGGGAGCTGTTTTTT. Protein product: CASSPTGTTNTGELFF.

The J gene is TRBJ2-5, the V gene TRBV2, with 9 positions matching TRBD2. The CDR3 spans 14 residues. J was trimmed by 4 bases and V by 6 bases; bases with no gene match: 6. Germline CDR1 and CDR2: SNHLY and FYNNEI. The CDR3 protein is CASSQGLAGETQYF. CDR3 nucleotides: TGTGCCAGCAGCCAGGGACTAGCTGGAGAGACCCAGTACTTC.

The gene calls are TRBV4-2 and TRBJ2-2; 8 bases agree with TRBD1. This CDR3 has 15 amino acids. The J segment lost 1 base and the V segment lost 4 bases, leaving 2 bases of the junction unmatched. CDR1 is LGHNA and CDR2 is YNFKEQ in the germline V gene. CDR3 residues: CASSLGTGNTGELFF. The CDR3, as DNA: TGTGCCAGCAGCCTCGGGACAGGGAACACCGGGGAGCTGTTTTTT.

The chain links TRBV7-2 to TRBJ1-1; 8 bases are a match to TRBD1. This CDR3 has 15 amino acids. V was pared by 2 bases and J by 4 bases, with 6 bases of the junction left unmatched. CDR1 is SGHTA, CDR2 FQGNSA, per germline. CDR3 sequence (DNA): TGTGCCAGCAGCTTACCGGCAGGGGGCAGCACTGAAGCTTTCTTT. Its protein product is CASSLPAGGSTEAFF.

The V gene is TRBV11-2, the J gene TRBJ2-7, with 8 bases that match TRBD1. Germline CDR1 reads SGHAT; CDR2 reads FQNNGV. The CDR3 runs 13 residues. V trimming: 5 bases; J trimming: 5 bases; junction bases outside the gene matches: 5. CDR3 residues: CASSAATGDEQYF. The DNA for the CDR3 is TGTGCCAGCAGCGCCGCGACAGGGGACGAGCAGTACTTC.

The chain combines TRBV7-2 with TRBJ1-6; 7 bases fit TRBD1. Germline lookup yields CDR1 SGHTA and CDR2 FQGNSA. The V gene end was trimmed by 2 bases and the J gene end by 10 bases; junction bases not matched to a gene: 5. This CDR3 has 14 amino acids. CDR3 residues: CASSLNRGQSPLHF. CDR3 nucleotide sequence: TGTGCCAGCAGCTTAAACAGGGGACAATCACCCCTCCACTTT. Full variable domain (rest looked up from reference TRBV7-2 and TRBJ1-6): GAGVSQSPSNKVTEKGKDVELRCDPISGHTALYWYRQSLGQGLEFLIYFQGNSAPDKSGLPSDRFSAERTGGSVSTLTIQRTQQEDSAVYLCASSLNRGQSPLHFGNGTRLTVT.